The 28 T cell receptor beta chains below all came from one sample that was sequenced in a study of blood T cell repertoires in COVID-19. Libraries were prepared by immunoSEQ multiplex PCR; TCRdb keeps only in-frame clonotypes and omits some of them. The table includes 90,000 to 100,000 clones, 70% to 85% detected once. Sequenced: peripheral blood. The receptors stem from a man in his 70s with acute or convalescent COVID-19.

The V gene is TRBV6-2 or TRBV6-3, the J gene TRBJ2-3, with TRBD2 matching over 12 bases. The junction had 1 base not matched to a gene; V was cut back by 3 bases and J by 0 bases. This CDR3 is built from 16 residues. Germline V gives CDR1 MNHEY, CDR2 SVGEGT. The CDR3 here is CASSYGLAGSTDTQYF. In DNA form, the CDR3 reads TGTGCCAGCAGTTATGGACTAGCGGGGAGCACAGATACGCAGTATTTT.

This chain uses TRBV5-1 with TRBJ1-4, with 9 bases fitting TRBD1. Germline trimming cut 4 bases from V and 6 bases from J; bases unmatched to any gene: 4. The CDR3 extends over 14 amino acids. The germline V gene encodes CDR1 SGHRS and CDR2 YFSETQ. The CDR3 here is CASSPRQGDEKLFF. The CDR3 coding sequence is TGCGCCAGCAGCCCGAGACAGGGGGATGAAAAACTGTTTTTT.

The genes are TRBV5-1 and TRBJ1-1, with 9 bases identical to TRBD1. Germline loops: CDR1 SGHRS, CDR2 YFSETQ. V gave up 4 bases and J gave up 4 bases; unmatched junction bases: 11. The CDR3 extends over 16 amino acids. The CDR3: CASSAGTGNGGTEAFF. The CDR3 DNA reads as TGCGCCAGCAGCGCCGGGACAGGGAACGGGGGCACTGAAGCTTTCTTT.

As DNA, the CDR3 is TGTGCCAGCAGCTTAGGAGGGATTGGGCAAGAGACCCAGTACTTC. Translating it yields CASSLGGIGQETQYF. This chain connects TRBV7-9 to TRBJ2-5, with D maybe TRBD2 (5 bases). CDR1 and CDR2 from the germline V gene are SEHNR and FQNEAQ (reference sequence). The CDR3 loop spans 15 amino acids. V lost 1 base and J 2 bases, leaving 11 bases between the germline ends.

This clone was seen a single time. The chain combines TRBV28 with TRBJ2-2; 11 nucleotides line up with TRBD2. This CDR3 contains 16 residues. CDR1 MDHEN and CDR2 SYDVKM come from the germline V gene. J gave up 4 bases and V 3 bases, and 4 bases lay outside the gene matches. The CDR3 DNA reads TGTGCCAGCAGTTTGACTAGCGGGATTAGCACCGGGGAGCTGTTTTTT. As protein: CASSLTSGISTGELFF.

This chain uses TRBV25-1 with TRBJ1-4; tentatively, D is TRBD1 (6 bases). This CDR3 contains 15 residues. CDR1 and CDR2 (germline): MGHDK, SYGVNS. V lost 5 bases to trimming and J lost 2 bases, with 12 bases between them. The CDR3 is CASSLSGVTNEKLFF. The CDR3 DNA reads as TGTGCCAGCAGTTTGTCAGGGGTCACTAATGAAAAACTGTTTTTT.

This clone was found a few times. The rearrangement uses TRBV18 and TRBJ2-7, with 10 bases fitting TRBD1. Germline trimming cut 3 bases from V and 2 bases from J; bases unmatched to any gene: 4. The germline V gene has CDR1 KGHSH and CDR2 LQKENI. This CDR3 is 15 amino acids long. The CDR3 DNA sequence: TGTGCCAGCTCACCGGCCGGGACAGGGGCCTACGAGCAGTACTTC. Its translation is CASSPAGTGAYEQYF.

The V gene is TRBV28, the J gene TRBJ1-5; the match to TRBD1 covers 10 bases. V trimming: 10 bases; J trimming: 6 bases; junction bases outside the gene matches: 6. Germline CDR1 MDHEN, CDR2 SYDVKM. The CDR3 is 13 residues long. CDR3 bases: TGTGCCATTCAGACAGGGGGCACTCAGCCCCAGCATTTT. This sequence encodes CAIQTGGTQPQHF.

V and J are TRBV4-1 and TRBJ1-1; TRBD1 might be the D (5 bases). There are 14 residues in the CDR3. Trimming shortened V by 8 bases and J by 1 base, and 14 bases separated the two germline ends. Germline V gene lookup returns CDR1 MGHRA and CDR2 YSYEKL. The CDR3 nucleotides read TGCGCCAGCCAACCGGAGGGGTGGAACACTGAAGCTTTCTTT. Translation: CASQPEGWNTEAFF.

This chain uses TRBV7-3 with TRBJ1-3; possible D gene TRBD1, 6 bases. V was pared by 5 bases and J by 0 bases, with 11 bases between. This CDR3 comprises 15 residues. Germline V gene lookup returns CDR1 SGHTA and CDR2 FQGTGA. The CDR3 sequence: CASSATGSSGNTIYF. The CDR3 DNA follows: TGTGCCAGCAGCGCCACAGGGAGCTCTGGAAACACCATATATTTT. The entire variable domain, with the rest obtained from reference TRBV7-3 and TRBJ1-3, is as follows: GAGVSQTPSNKVTEKGKYVELRCDPISGHTALYWYRQSLGQGPEFLIYFQGTGAADDSGLPNDRFFAVRPEGSVSTLKIQRTERGDSAVYLCASSATGSSGNTIYFGEGSWLTVV.

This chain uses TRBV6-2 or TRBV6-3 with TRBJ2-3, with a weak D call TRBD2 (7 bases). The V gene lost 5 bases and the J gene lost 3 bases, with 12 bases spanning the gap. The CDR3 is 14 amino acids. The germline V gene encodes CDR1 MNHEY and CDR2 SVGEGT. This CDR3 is CASSRGAETDTQYF. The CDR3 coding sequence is TGTGCCAGCAGTCGGGGGGCCGAGACAGATACGCAGTATTTT.

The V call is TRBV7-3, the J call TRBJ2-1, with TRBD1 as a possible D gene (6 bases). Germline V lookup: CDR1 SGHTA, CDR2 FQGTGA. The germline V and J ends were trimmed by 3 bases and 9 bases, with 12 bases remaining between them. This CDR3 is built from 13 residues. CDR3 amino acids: CASSLTGPGEQFF. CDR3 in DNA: TGTGCCAGCAGCTTGACAGGCCCGGGTGAGCAGTTCTTC. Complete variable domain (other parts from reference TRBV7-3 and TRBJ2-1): GAGVSQTPSNKVTEKGKYVELRCDPISGHTALYWYRQSLGQGPEFLIYFQGTGAADDSGLPNDRFFAVRPEGSVSTLKIQRTERGDSAVYLCASSLTGPGEQFFGPGTRLTVL.

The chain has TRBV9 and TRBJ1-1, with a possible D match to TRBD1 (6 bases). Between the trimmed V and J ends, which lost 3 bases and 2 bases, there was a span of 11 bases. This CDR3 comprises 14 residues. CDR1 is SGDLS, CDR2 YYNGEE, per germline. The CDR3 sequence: CASSDRTANTEAFF. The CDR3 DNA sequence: TGTGCCAGCAGCGATCGGACAGCCAACACTGAAGCTTTCTTT.

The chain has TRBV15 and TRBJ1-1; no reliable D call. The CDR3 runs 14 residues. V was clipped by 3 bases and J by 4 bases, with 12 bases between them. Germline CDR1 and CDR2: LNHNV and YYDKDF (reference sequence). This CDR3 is CATSSMKTSTEAFF. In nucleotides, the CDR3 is TGTGCCACCAGCAGTATGAAAACGAGCACTGAAGCTTTCTTT.

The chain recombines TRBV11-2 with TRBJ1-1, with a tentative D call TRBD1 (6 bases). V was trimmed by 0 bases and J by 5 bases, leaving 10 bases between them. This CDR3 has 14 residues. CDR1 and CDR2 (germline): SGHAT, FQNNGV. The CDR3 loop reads CASSLEGDRTEAFF. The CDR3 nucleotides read TGTGCCAGCAGCTTAGAAGGTGACAGGACTGAAGCTTTCTTT.

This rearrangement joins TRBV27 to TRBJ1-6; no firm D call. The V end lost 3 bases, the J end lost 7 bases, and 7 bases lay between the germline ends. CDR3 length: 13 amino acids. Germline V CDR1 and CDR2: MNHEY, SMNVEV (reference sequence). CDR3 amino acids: CASSLLANSPLHF. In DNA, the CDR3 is TGTGCCAGCAGTTTGTTGGCAAATTCACCCCTCCACTTT.

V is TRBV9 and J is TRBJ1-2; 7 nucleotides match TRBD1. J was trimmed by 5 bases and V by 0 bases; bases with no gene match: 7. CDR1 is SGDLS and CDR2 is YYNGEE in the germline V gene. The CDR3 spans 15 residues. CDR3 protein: CASSVEGTARYGYTF. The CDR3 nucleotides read TGTGCCAGCAGCGTAGAGGGGACAGCCCGATATGGCTACACCTTC. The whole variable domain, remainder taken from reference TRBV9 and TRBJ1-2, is DSGVTQTPKHLITATGQRVTLRCSPRSGDLSVYWYQQSLDQGLQFLIQYYNGEERAKGNILERFSAQQFPDLHSELNLSSLELGDSALYFCASSVEGTARYGYTFGSGTRLTVV.

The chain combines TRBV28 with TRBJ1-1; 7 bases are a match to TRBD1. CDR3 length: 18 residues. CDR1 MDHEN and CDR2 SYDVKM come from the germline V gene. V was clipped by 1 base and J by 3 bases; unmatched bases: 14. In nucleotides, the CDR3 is TGTGCCAGCAGTTTATCAAAGGGGGCAGCCGAAGATGACACTGAAGCTTTCTTT. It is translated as CASSLSKGAAEDDTEAFF.

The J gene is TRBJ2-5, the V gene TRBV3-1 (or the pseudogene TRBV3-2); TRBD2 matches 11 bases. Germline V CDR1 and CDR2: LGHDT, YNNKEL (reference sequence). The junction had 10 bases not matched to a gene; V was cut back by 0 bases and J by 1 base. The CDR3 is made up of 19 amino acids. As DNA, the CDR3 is TGTGCCAGCAGCCAAGATATATTACTAGCGGGGGCCCTCCAAGAGACCCAGTACTTC. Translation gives CASSQDILLAGALQETQYF.

The DNA of the CDR3 is TGTGCCAGCTCACTAGGGGGCCCCACAGATACGCAGTATTTT. This sequence encodes CASSLGGPTDTQYF. J is TRBJ2-3 and V is TRBV18; 7 bases agree with TRBD1. CDR1 is KGHSH and CDR2 is LQKENI in the germline V gene. The CDR3 sequence is 14 residues long. V shed 4 bases, J shed 2 bases, and the junction held 3 bases outside the gene matches.

In DNA, the CDR3 is TGTGCCAGTAGTCCTCTAGCGGGAATCAATGAGCAGTTCTTC. It yields the protein CASSPLAGINEQFF. This chain connects TRBV19 to TRBJ2-1; 9 bases agree with TRBD2. Looked up from germline, CDR1 is LNHDA and CDR2 is SQIVND (reference sequence). V trimming: 5 bases; J trimming: 6 bases; junction bases outside the gene matches: 5. The CDR3 has 14 amino acids.

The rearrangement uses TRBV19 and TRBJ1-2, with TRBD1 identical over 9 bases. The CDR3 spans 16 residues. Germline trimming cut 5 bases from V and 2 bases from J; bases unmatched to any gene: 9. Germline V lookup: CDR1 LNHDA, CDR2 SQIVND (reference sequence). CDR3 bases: TGTGCCAGTAGTCCCCAACCACAGGGGGCGAACTATGGCTACACCTTC. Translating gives CASSPQPQGANYGYTF.

CDR3 amino acids: CASSFRDGVNQPQHF. The CDR3 DNA sequence: TGTGCCAGCAGCTTCAGGGATGGCGTCAATCAGCCCCAGCATTTT. The V call is TRBV7-9, the J call TRBJ1-5; TRBD1 is a possible D gene (5 bases). The CDR3 extends over 15 amino acids. V lost 3 bases, J lost 3 bases, and 12 bases lay in between. Per germline, CDR1 SEHNR and CDR2 FQNEAQ (reference sequence).

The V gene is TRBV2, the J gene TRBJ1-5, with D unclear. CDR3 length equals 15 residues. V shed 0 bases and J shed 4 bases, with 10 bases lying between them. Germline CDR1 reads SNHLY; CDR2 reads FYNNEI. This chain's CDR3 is CASSEALAVNQPQHF. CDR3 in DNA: TGTGCCAGCAGTGAAGCGTTGGCAGTTAATCAGCCCCAGCATTTT.

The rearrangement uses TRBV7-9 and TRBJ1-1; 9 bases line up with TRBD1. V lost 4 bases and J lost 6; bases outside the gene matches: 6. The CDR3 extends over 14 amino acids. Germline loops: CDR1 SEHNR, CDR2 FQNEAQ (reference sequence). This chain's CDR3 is CASSSTGGRSEAFF. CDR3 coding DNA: TGTGCCAGCAGCTCAACAGGGGGCCGGTCTGAAGCTTTCTTT.

The CDR3 region is CASSPQGRYGYTF. The CDR3 DNA is TGTGCCAGCAGTCCCCAGGGCCGGTATGGCTACACCTTC. The chain has TRBV2 and TRBJ1-2; tentatively, D is TRBD1 (5 bases). V shed 5 bases and J shed 5 bases, with 12 bases lying between them. The CDR3 is 13 amino acids. The germline V gene has CDR1 SNHLY and CDR2 FYNNEI.

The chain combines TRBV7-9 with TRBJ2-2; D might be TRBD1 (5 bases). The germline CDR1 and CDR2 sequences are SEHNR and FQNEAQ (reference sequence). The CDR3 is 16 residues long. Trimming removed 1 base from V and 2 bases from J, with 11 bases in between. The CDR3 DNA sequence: TGTGCCAGCAGCTTAGGTTTGGGGCTTAACACCGGGGAGCTGTTTTTT. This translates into CASSLGLGLNTGELFF.

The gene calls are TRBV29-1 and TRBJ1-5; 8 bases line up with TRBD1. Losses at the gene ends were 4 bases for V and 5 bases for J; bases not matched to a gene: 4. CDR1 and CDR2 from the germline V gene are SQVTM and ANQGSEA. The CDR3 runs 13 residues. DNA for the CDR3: TGCAGCGTTGGGCCGGGACAGGATCAGCCCCAGCATTTT. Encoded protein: CSVGPGQDQPQHF.